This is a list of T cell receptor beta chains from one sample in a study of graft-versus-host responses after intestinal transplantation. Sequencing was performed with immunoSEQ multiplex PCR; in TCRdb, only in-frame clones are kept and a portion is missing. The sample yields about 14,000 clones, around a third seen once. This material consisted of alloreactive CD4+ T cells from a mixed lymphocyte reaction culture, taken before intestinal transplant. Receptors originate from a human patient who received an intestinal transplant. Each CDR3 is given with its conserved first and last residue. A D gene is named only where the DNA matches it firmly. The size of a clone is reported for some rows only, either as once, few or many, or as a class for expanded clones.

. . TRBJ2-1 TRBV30 CASGQLSYNEQFF TGTGCCTCCGGACAATTATCCTACAATGAGCAGTTCTTC
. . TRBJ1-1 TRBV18 CASSTRTDANTEAFF TGTGCCAGCTCTACCAGGACAGACGCGAACACTGAAGCTTTCTTT
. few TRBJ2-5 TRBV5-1 CASSLAVGAGETQYF TGCGCCAGCAGCTTGGCCGTAGGGGCCGGGGAGACCCAGTACTTC
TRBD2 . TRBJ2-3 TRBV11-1 CASSPGHIAGVFTDTQYF TGTGCCAGCAGCCCGGGACATATAGCGGGAGTTTTCACAGATACGCAGTATTTT
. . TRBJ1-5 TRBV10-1 CASKRPGDQPQHF TGCGCCAGCAAACGGCCAGGCGATCAGCCCCAGCATTTT
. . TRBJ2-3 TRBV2 CASSELFALDTQYF TGTGCCAGCAGTGAATTGTTTGCCTTAGATACGCAGTATTTT
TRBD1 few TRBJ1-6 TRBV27 CASSKGQVENSPLHF TGTGCCAGCAGTAAAGGACAGGTTGAGAATTCACCCCTCCACTTT
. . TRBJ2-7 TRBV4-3 CASSQGGPYEQYF TGCGCCAGCAGCCAAGGGGGGCCCTACGAGCAGTACTTC
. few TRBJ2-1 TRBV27 CASSLFTPPSAGEQFF TGTGCCAGCAGTTTATTCACCCCCCCGAGCGCAGGTGAGCAGTTCTTC
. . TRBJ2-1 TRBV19 CASSIDHSGSYNEQFF TGTGCCAGTAGTATAGATCACAGCGGCTCTTACAATGAGCAGTTCTTC
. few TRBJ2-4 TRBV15 CATSRDLAKNIQYF TGTGCCACCAGCAGAGACCTAGCCAAAAACATTCAGTACTTC
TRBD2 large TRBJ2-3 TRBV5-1 CASSFASGASTDTQYF TGCGCCAGCAGCTTTGCTAGCGGGGCCAGCACAGATACGCAGTATTTT
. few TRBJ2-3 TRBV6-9 CASSYTKDTQYF TGTGCCAGCAGTTACACGAAGGATACGCAGTATTTT
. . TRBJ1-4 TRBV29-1 CSVLGANEKLFF TGCAGCGTCCTAGGGGCTAATGAAAAACTGTTTTTT
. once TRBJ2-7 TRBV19 CASSIYVAGSEQYF TGTGCCAGTAGTATATATGTTGCTGGGAGCGAGCAGTACTTC
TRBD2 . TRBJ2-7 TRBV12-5 CASGLGSSGSYEQYF TGTGCTAGTGGTTTGGGGTCTAGCGGGAGCTACGAGCAGTACTTC
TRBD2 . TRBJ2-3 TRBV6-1 CASSPLAGAADTQYF TGTGCCAGCAGCCCACTAGCGGGAGCAGCAGATACGCAGTATTTT
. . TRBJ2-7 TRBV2 CASSGTLARGGEQYF TGTGCCAGCAGTGGGACACTAGCCCGAGGAGGGGAGCAGTACTTC
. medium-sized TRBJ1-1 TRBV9 CASSVDPTETEAFF TGTGCCAGCAGCGTAGACCCAACAGAAACTGAAGCTTTCTTT
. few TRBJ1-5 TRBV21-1 CASSKGPRDSDNQPQHF TGTGCCAGCAGCAAAGGACCCCGGGACAGTGATAATCAGCCCCAGCATTTT
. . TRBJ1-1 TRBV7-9 CASSLQGWVGTEAFF TGTGCCAGCAGCTTACAGGGGTGGGTGGGCACTGAAGCTTTCTTT
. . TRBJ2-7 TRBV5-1 CASSLGSIRYEQYF TGCGCCAGCAGCTTGGGGAGTATCCGCTACGAGCAGTACTTC
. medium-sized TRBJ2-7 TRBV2 CASSGGGGNEQYF TGTGCCAGCAGTGGAGGGGGTGGCAACGAGCAGTACTTC
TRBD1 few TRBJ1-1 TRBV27 CASSFPTGVIEAFF TGTGCCAGCAGTTTTCCGACAGGGGTCATAGAAGCTTTCTTT
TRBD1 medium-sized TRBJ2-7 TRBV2 CASSPGQDLKQYF TGTGCCAGCAGTCCGGGACAGGACCTTAAGCAGTACTTC
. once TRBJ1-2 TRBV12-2 CASRLNLRGYTF TGTGCAAGTCGCTTAAATCTTAGGGGCTACACCTTC
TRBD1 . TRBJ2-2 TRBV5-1 CASSTRGTGINTGELFF TGCGCCAGCAGTACGAGAGGGACAGGGATTAACACCGGGGAGCTGTTTTTT
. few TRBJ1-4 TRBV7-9 CASSLGRARSANEKLFF TGTGCCAGCAGCTTAGGCAGGGCCCGTAGTGCTAATGAAAAACTGTTTTTT
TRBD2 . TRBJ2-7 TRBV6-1 CASSLAGEAYEQYF TGTGCCAGCAGTTTAGCGGGAGAGGCCTACGAGCAGTACTTC
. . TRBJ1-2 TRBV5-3 CASSPGDSYGYTF TGTGCCAGCAGCCCGGGGGATAGCTATGGCTACACCTTC
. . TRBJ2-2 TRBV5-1 CASSPTTHTGELFF TGCGCCAGCAGCCCGACGACCCACACCGGGGAGCTGTTTTTT
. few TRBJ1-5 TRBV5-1 CASSFGGGKPQHF TGCGCCAGCAGCTTCGGCGGGGGGAAGCCCCAGCATTTT
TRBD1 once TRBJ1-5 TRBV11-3 CASSPRTGSNQPQHF TGTGCCAGCAGCCCGAGGACAGGGTCCAATCAGCCCCAGCATTTT
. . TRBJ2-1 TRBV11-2 CASSYSGRYNEQFF TGTGCCAGCAGCTACTCTGGGAGATACAATGAGCAGTTCTTC
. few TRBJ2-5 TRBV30 CAWSGGGVRETQYF TGTGCCTGGAGTGGAGGGGGGGTGCGAGAGACCCAGTACTTC
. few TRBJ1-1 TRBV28 CASTQGGVGNTEAFF TGTGCCAGCACCCAGGGAGGGGTCGGGAACACTGAAGCTTTCTTT
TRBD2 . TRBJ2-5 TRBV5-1 CASSLGRLAGGLETQYF TGCGCCAGCAGCTTGGGGAGACTAGCGGGAGGGTTAGAGACCCAGTACTTC
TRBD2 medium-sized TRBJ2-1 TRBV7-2 CASRTAGIPLQFF TGTGCCAGCAGAACAGCGGGGATCCCCCTTCAGTTCTTC
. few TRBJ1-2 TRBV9 CASSVGSDYGYTF TGTGCCAGCAGCGTAGGTAGTGACTATGGCTACACCTTC
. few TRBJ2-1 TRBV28 CASSFVGVGQFF TGTGCCAGCAGTTTTGTCGGGGTTGGGCAGTTCTTC
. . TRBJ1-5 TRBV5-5 CASSLEPRDISNQPQHF TGTGCCAGCAGCTTGGAACCACGGGACATTAGCAATCAGCCCCAGCATTTT
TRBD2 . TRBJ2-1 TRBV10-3 CAISGLAGAQDEQFF TGTGCCATCAGTGGTCTAGCGGGCGCTCAGGATGAGCAGTTCTTC
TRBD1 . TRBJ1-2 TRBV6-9 CASSRDRSRYGYTF TGTGCCAGCAGTAGGGACAGGTCCCGCTATGGCTACACCTTC
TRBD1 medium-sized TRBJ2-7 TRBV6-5 CASSQGGPIYEQYF TGTGCCAGCAGCCAAGGGGGCCCTATCTACGAGCAGTACTTC
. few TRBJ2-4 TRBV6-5 CASSRGSIQYF TGTGCCAGCAGTCGAGGGAGCATTCAGTACTTC
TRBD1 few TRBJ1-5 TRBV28 CASSLGQGGSQPQHF TGTGCCAGCAGTTTAGGCCAGGGGGGTAGTCAGCCCCAGCATTTT
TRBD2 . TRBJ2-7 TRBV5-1 CASSLQLAGREQYF TGCGCCAGCAGCCTGCAGCTAGCGGGACGAGAACAGTACTTC
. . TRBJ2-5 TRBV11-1 CASSGRLSKTQETQYF TGTGCCAGCAGCGGACGGCTAAGCAAGACCCAAGAGACCCAGTACTTC
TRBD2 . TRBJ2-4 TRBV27 CASSLSTSGRAVIQYF TGTGCCAGCAGTTTATCGACTAGCGGGAGGGCCGTTATTCAGTACTTC